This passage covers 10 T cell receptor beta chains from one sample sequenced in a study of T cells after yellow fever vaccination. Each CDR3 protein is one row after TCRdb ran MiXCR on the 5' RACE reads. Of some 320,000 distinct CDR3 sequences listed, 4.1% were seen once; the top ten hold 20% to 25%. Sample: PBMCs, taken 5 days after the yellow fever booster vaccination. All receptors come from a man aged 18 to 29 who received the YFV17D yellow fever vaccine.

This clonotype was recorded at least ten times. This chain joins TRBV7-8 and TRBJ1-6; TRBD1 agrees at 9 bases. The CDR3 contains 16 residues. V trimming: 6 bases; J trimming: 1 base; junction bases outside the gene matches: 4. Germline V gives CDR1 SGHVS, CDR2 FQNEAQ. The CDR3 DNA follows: TGTGCCAGCAGGGGGGACAGGGAGTCCTATAATTCACCCCTCCACTTT. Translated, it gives CASRGDRESYNSPLHF.

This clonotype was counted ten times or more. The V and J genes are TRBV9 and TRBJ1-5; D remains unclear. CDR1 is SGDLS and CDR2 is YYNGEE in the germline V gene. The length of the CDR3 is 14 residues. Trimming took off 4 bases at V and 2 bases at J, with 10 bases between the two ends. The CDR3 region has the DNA TGTGCCAGCAGCCTCGGGAGGGGCAATCAGCCCCAGCATTTT. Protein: CASSLGRGNQPQHF.

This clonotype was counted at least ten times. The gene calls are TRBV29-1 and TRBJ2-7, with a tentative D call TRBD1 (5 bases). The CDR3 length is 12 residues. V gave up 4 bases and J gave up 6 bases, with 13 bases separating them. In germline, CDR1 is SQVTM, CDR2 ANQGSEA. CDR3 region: CSVGRQQGEQYV. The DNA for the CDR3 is TGCAGCGTTGGAAGACAGCAAGGCGAGCAGTACGTC.

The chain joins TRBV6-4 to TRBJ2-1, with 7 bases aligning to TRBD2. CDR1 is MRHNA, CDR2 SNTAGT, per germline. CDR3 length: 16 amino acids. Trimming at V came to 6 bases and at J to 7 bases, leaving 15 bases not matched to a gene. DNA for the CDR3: TGTGCCAGCAGACCGTTGGGAGCGGGGACCACAAATGAGCAGTTCTTC. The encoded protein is CASRPLGAGTTNEQFF.

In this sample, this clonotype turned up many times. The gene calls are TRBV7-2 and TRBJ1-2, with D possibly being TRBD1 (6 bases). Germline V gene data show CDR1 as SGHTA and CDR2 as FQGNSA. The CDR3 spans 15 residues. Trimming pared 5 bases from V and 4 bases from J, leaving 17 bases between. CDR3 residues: CASSPYGQSLYGYTF. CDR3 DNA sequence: TGTGCCAGCAGCCCTTACGGACAGTCCCTCTATGGCTACACCTTC.

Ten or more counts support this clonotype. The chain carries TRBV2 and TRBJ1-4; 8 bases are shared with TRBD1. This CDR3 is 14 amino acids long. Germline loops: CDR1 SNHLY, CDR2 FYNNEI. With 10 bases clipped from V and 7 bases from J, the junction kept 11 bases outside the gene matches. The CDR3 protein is CATNGQGVSEKLFF. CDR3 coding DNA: TGTGCCACCAACGGACAGGGAGTGAGTGAAAAACTGTTTTTT.

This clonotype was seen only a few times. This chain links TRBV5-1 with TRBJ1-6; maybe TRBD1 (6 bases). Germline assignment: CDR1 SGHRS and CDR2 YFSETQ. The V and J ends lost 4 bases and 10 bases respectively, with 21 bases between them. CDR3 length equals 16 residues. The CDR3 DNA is TGCGCCAGCAGCGACAGCAGGGGCCTCGGTTACTCACCCCTCCACTTT. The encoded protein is CASSDSRGLGYSPLHF.

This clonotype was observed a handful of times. Here the CDR3 reads CASSLYTITDTQYF. In nucleotides, the CDR3 is TGCGCCAGCAGCTTGTATACGATCACAGATACGCAGTATTTT. The chain is built from TRBV5-1 and TRBJ2-3; D is uncertain. In germline, CDR1 is SGHRS, CDR2 YFSETQ. The CDR3 sequence is 14 residues long. Trimming took off 1 base at V and 2 bases at J, with 8 bases between the two ends.

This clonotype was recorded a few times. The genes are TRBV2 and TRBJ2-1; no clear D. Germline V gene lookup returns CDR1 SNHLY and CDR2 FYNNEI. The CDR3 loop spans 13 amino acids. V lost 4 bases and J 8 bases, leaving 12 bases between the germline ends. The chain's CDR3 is CASSVMRQDEQFF. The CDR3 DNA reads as TGTGCCAGCAGTGTTATGAGGCAGGATGAGCAGTTCTTC. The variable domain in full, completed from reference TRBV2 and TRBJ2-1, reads EPEVTQTPSHQVTQMGQEVILRCVPISNHLYFYWYRQILGQKVEFLVSFYNNEISEKSEIFDDQFSVERPDGSNFTLKIRSTKLEDSAMYFCASSVMRQDEQFFGPGTRLTVL.

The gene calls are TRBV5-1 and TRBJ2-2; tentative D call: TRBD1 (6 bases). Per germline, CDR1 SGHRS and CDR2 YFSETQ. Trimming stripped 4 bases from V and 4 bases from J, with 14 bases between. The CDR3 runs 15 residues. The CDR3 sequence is CASSQDRSGTGELFF. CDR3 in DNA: TGCGCCAGCAGCCAAGACAGGTCTGGCACCGGGGAGCTGTTTTTT. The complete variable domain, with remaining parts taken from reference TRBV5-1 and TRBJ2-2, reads KAGVTQTPRYLIKTRGQQVTLSCSPISGHRSVSWYQQTPGQGLQFLFEYFSETQRNKGNFPGRFSGRQFSNSRSEMNVSTLELGDSALYLCASSQDRSGTGELFFGEGSRLTVL.